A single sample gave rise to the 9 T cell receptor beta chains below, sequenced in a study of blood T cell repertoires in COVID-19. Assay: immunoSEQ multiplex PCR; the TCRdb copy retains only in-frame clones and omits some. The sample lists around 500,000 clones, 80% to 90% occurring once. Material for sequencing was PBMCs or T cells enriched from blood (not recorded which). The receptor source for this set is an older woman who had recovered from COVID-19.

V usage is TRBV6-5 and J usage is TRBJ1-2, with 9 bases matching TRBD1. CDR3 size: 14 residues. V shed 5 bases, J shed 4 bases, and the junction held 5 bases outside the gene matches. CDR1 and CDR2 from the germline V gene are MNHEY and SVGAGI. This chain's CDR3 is CASSPQGAVYGYTF. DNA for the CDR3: TGTGCCAGCAGTCCACAGGGGGCTGTCTATGGCTACACCTTC.

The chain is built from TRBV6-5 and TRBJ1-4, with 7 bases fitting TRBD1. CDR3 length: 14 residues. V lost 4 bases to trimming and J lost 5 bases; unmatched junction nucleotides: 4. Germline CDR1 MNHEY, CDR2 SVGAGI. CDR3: CASSFGTENEKLFF. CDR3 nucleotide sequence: TGTGCCAGCAGTTTCGGGACAGAGAATGAAAAACTGTTTTTT.

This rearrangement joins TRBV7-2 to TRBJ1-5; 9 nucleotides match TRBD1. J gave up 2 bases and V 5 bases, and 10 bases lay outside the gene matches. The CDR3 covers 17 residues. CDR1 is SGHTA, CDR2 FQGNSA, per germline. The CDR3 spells CASSHTGGERGNQPQHF. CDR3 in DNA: TGTGCCAGCAGCCACACAGGGGGCGAACGGGGCAATCAGCCCCAGCATTTT.

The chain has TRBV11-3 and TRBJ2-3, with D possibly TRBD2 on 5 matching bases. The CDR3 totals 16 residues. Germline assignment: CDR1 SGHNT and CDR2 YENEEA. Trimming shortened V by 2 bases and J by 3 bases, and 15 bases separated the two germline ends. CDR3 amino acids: CASSLRTPSGTDTQYF. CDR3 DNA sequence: TGTGCCAGCAGCTTACGGACTCCTTCGGGGACAGATACGCAGTATTTT.

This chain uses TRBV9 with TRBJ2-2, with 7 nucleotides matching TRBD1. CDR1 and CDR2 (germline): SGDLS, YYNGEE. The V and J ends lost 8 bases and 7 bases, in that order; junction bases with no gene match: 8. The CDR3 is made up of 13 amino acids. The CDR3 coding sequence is TGTGCCAGTAACAGGGGCGGAGGCGGGGAGCTGTTTTTT. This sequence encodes CASNRGGGGELFF.

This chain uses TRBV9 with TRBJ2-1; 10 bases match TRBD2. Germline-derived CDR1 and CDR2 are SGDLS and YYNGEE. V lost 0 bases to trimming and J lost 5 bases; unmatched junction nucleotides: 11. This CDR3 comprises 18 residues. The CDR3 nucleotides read TGTGCCAGCAGCGTAGCTTGGGAAACGACTAGCGGGCACAATGAGCAGTTCTTC. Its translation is CASSVAWETTSGHNEQFF.

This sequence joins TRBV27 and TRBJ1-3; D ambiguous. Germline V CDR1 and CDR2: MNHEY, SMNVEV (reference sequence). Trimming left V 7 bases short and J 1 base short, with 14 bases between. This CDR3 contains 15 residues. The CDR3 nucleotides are TGTGCCAGCATGACACTTAATCTTTCTGGAAACACCATATATTTT. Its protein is CASMTLNLSGNTIYF.

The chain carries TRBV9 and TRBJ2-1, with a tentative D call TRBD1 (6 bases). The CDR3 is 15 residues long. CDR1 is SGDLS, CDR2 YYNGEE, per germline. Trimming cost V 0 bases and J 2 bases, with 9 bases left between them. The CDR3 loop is CASSVGGQTYNEQFF. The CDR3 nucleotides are TGTGCCAGCAGCGTAGGTGGACAGACCTACAATGAGCAGTTCTTC.

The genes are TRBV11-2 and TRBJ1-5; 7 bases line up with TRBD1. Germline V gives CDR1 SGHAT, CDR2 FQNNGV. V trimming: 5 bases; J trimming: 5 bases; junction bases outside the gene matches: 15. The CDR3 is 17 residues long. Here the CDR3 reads CASSPSGGQRSDQPQHF. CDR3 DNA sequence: TGTGCCAGCAGCCCCTCAGGGGGGCAGAGAAGTGATCAGCCCCAGCATTTT.